A single sample is the source of the 14 T cell receptor beta chains below, sequenced in a study of cytomegalovirus exposure and HLA in healthy donors. The PCR employed 60 Vbeta primers together with 13 Jbeta primers. Data came from immunoSEQ multiplex PCR; TCRdb stores just in-frame clones and leaves some out. The sample has about 150,000 clones, roughly 74% seen once. What was sequenced was PBMCs. Receptors were obtained from a man younger than 35 in good health and CMV-seronegative.

Only a few counts were recorded for this clone. This chain links TRBV5-1 with TRBJ2-7; a weak D match, TRBD2 (6 bases). Per the germline V gene, CDR1 is SGHRS and CDR2 is YFSETQ. Trimming pared 4 bases from V and 2 bases from J, leaving 16 bases between. This CDR3 region has 15 residues. The CDR3 sequence is CASSLRTGETYEQYF. As DNA, the CDR3 is TGCGCCAGCAGCCTCCGGACGGGAGAAACCTACGAGCAGTACTTC.

This chain uses TRBV7-2 with TRBJ2-1, with 7 positions matching TRBD1. Germline V gene data show CDR1 as SGHTA and CDR2 as FQGNSA. V lost 5 bases and J lost 13; bases outside the gene matches: 14. The CDR3 loop spans 14 amino acids. This CDR3 is CASSPQLADRDQFF. The CDR3 nucleotides read TGTGCCAGCAGCCCTCAGTTAGCAGACAGGGATCAGTTCTTC.

This chain connects TRBV11-2 to TRBJ1-3; 11 bases map to TRBD1. Per the germline V gene, CDR1 is SGHAT and CDR2 is FQNNGV. The trim removed 3 bases at V and 0 bases at J, leaving 7 bases unmatched. The CDR3 is 18 residues long. The DNA for the CDR3 is TGTGCCAGCAGCTTGGGACAGGGGGGCATCATCTCTGGAAACACCATATATTTT. Amino acid sequence: CASSLGQGGIISGNTIYF.

This rearrangement joins TRBV2 to TRBJ1-1; 12 nucleotides match TRBD1. CDR1 SNHLY and CDR2 FYNNEI come from the germline V gene. This CDR3 contains 15 residues. The ends lost 3 bases at V and 2 bases at J; junction bases unmatched: 1. CDR3 bases: TGTGCCAGCAGTGAGGGACAGGGGGCTAACACTGAAGCTTTCTTT. This encodes CASSEGQGANTEAFF.

The genes are TRBV4-1 and TRBJ1-1; 7 positions match TRBD1. The CDR3 runs to 15 residues. J gave up 4 bases and V 3 bases, and 8 bases lay outside the gene matches. Germline values: CDR1 MGHRA, CDR2 YSYEKL. The CDR3 loop is CASSQSLTGTTEAFF. Written as DNA, the CDR3 is TGCGCCAGCAGCCAGAGCCTGACAGGGACCACTGAAGCTTTCTTT.

The chain employs TRBV5-8 and TRBJ1-2, with D uncertain. Trimming pared 3 bases from V and 3 bases from J, leaving 21 bases between. There are 17 residues in the CDR3. Germline CDR1 is SGHTS and CDR2 is YDEGEE. The CDR3 is CASSSTGGPSAYYGYTF. Written as DNA, the CDR3 is TGTGCCAGCAGCTCCACGGGTGGTCCCTCCGCCTACTATGGCTACACCTTC.

The V and J genes are TRBV11-2 and TRBJ2-1; D is unclear. Trimming removed 6 bases at V and 7 bases at J, with 13 bases between. The CDR3 totals 13 residues. Germline-derived CDR1 and CDR2 are SGHAT and FQNNGV. The CDR3 loop reads CASRDSYSNEQFF. The DNA for the CDR3 is TGTGCCAGCAGAGACTCCTATAGTAATGAGCAGTTCTTC.

The chain employs TRBV28 and TRBJ2-3, with D tentatively TRBD2 (7 bases). This CDR3 region has 18 residues. Germline V gene data show CDR1 as MDHEN and CDR2 as SYDVKM. Deletions cut 5 bases from V and 1 base from J, with 22 bases between. The CDR3 DNA reads as TGTGCCAGCAGTCGAGGTGCGGGGGCCGGGCGTGGCACAGATACGCAGTATTTT. Translation: CASSRGAGAGRGTDTQYF.

J is TRBJ1-4 and V is TRBV7-9; 9 bases fit TRBD1. Germline V gene sequence: CDR1 SEHNR, CDR2 FQNEAQ (reference sequence). The CDR3 is 14 residues long. The junction had 5 bases not matched to a gene; V was cut back by 5 bases and J by 7 bases. CDR3 in amino acids: CASSLQDRGEKLFF. The CDR3 DNA reads TGTGCCAGCAGCCTACAGGACAGGGGTGAAAAACTGTTTTTT.

The chain is built from TRBV5-6 and TRBJ2-6, with 7 bases lining up with TRBD1. Germline V gene sequence: CDR1 SGHDT, CDR2 YYEEEE. The CDR3 is 18 residues long. The J segment lost 0 bases and the V segment lost 1 base, leaving 7 bases of the junction unmatched. The CDR3 DNA follows: TGTGCCAGCAGCTTGTGGAACAGGGGAGCCTCTGGGGCCAACGTCCTGACTTTC. This sequence encodes CASSLWNRGASGANVLTF.

The rearrangement links TRBV16 to TRBJ1-5, with no clear D. This CDR3 contains 15 residues. V was clipped by 1 base and J by 0 bases, with 7 bases between them. Germline V gene data show CDR1 as KGHSY and CDR2 as FQNENV. The CDR3 DNA reads TGTGCCAGCAGCCAATTTGGCAATAGCAATCAGCCCCAGCATTTT. The encoded protein is CASSQFGNSNQPQHF.

This clone turned up a few times. The chain combines TRBV25-1 with TRBJ2-7; tentative D call: TRBD1 (6 bases). The CDR3 is made up of 15 amino acids. Between the trimmed V and J ends, which lost 2 bases and 4 bases, there was a span of 15 bases. Germline CDR1 and CDR2: MGHDK and SYGVNS. Here the CDR3 DNA reads TGTGCCAGCAGTGAAGTGGAGGACAGCTGGTACGAGCAGTACTTC. Protein: CASSEVEDSWYEQYF.

CDR3 sequence (DNA): TGTGCCAGCAGCCAGACAGGGACTAGTTCATTTTCCGAGCAGTACTTC. It specifies CASSQTGTSSFSEQYF. The chain has TRBV4-2 and TRBJ2-7, with D tentatively TRBD2 (8 bases). Germline V CDR1 and CDR2: LGHNA, YNFKEQ. The CDR3 is 16 residues long. V was cut by 3 bases and J by 6 bases, with 21 bases left in between.

V and J are TRBV19 and TRBJ1-5; 9 bases map to TRBD1. In germline, CDR1 is LNHDA, CDR2 SQIVND (reference sequence). The CDR3 sequence is 13 residues long. V was pared by 6 bases and J by 7 bases, with 4 bases of the junction left unmatched. CDR3 sequence: CASRGQGRQPQHF. CDR3 DNA sequence: TGTGCCAGTAGAGGACAGGGGAGGCAGCCCCAGCATTTT.